These 24 T cell receptor beta chains were sequenced from one sample in a study of patients and donors after allogeneic stem cell transplantation. MiXCR was run by TCRdb on the RT-PCR reads, yielding one entry per CDR3 protein. This table holds more than 850,000 distinct CDR3 sequences, 18% found once. The sample was blood, either unsorted or a sorted T cell fraction (not recorded which). Receptors were obtained from a human donor who was either an allogeneic HSCT recipient or a stem cell or donor lymphocyte infusion donor (not recorded which). It is not recorded whose cells these are; they may come from a transplant donor.

V is TRBV7-9 and J is TRBJ2-1; no clear D gene. With 6 bases removed from V and 1 base from J, the gap between germline ends came to 10 bases. From germline, CDR1 is SEHNR and CDR2 FQNEAQ (reference sequence). The CDR3 loop spans 14 amino acids. The chain's CDR3 is CASRLTESYNEQFF. CDR3 sequence (DNA): TGTGCCAGCAGACTTACAGAATCCTACAATGAGCAGTTCTTC.

This clonotype turned up a few times. The chain couples TRBV7-2 to TRBJ2-1; tentative D call: TRBD2 (7 bases). CDR1 SGHTA and CDR2 FQGNSA come from the germline V gene. Trimming removed 5 bases at V and 2 bases at J, with 16 bases between. CDR3 size: 16 residues. CDR3 DNA sequence: TGTGCCAGCAGCAGTAGACGGGGGGCTACCTACAATGAGCAGTTCTTC. Residues: CASSSRRGATYNEQFF.

As DNA, the CDR3 is TGTGCCAGCAGCTTAGCGGGGACTTTGGGGGATGAGCAGTTCTTC. This encodes CASSLAGTLGDEQFF. The chain recombines TRBV7-2 with TRBJ2-1, with D possibly being TRBD2 (6 bases). Trimming removed 0 bases at V and 8 bases at J, with 14 bases between. CDR3 length equals 15 residues. Germline lookup yields CDR1 SGHTA and CDR2 FQGNSA.

This clonotype came up a few times. The chain has TRBV3-1 and TRBJ2-4; D gene unclear. Looked up from germline, CDR1 is LGHDT and CDR2 is YNNKEL (reference sequence). The CDR3 is 14 residues long. V lost 2 bases and J lost 7, with 12 bases in between. The CDR3 loop is CASSQYRDINIQYF. Here the CDR3 DNA reads TGTGCCAGCAGCCAATACCGAGACATCAACATTCAGTACTTC.

In this sample, this clonotype turned up a few times. This chain links TRBV7-2 with TRBJ1-1; D is unclear. Germline lookup yields CDR1 SGHTA and CDR2 FQGNSA. The CDR3 has 13 residues. V shed 3 bases and J shed 4 bases, with 9 bases lying between them. The chain's CDR3 is CASSFGFATEAFF. Here the CDR3 DNA reads TGTGCCAGCAGCTTCGGGTTTGCCACTGAAGCTTTCTTT.

The table lists this clonotype with a few counts. The chain is built from TRBV25-1 and TRBJ2-1; maybe TRBD1 (5 bases). CDR3 length: 15 amino acids. CDR1 is MGHDK, CDR2 SYGVNS, per germline. Trimming stripped 4 bases from V and 4 bases from J, with 14 bases between. This CDR3 is CASSGRRVGYNEQFF. The DNA for the CDR3 is TGTGCCAGCAGTGGGCGCAGGGTGGGGTACAATGAGCAGTTCTTC.

This clonotype has more than one count but fewer than ten. This chain connects TRBV20-1 to TRBJ2-4; D remains ambiguous. The CDR3 spans 13 residues. The germline gives CDR1 DFQATT, CDR2 SNEGSKA (reference sequence). The V and J ends lost 6 bases and 6 bases respectively, with 15 bases between them. The CDR3, as DNA: TGCAGTGCGCATAGGCGGAACTTAAACATTCAGTACTTC. The encoded protein is CSAHRRNLNIQYF.

This clonotype was seen a few times. The V call is TRBV12-3 or TRBV12-4, the J call TRBJ2-2; D unresolved. V was clipped by 1 base and J by 4 bases, with 10 bases between them. The CDR3 is made up of 15 amino acids. DNA of the CDR3: TGTGCCAGCAGTTTAGTCCGGGCGAGCACCGGGGAGCTGTTTTTT. Amino acids: CASSLVRASTGELFF.

This clonotype was seen ten or more times. This chain links TRBV5-1 with TRBJ2-1; 8 bases are a match to TRBD2. Germline CDR1 and CDR2: SGHRS and YFSETQ. V dropped 4 bases and J dropped 2; count of bases not matched to a gene: 8. The CDR3 has 16 amino acids. The chain's CDR3 is CASSPEDGRAYNEQFF. The CDR3, as DNA: TGCGCCAGCAGCCCGGAGGACGGGAGGGCCTACAATGAGCAGTTCTTC.

The V and J genes are TRBV6-1 and TRBJ2-3, with D perhaps being TRBD1 or TRBD2 (7 bases each). The V and J ends lost 10 bases and 3 bases respectively, with 17 bases between them. The CDR3 is 14 residues long. In germline, CDR1 is MNHNS, CDR2 SASEGT. DNA of the CDR3: TGTGCCACCTCCAGGGGGGGGCTGACAGATACGCAGTATTTT. Protein product: CATSRGGLTDTQYF.

In its sample, this clonotype was seen many times. The chain joins TRBV5-1 to TRBJ1-6, with a possible D match to TRBD1 (6 bases). CDR1 is SGHRS and CDR2 is YFSETQ in the germline V gene. This CDR3 comprises 16 residues. Trimming removed 4 bases from V and 7 bases from J, with 18 bases in between. The CDR3, as DNA: TGCGCCAGCAGCAAGGATACTGGGGGCTCGAATTCACCCCTCCACTTT. Translating it yields CASSKDTGGSNSPLHF.

This clonotype was detected many times. The chain uses TRBV5-1 and TRBJ2-5, with D tentatively TRBD1 or TRBD2 (6 bases each). V gave up 8 bases and J gave up 5 bases, with 22 bases separating them. This CDR3 contains 15 residues. From germline, CDR1 is SGHRS and CDR2 YFSETQ. CDR3 sequence: CASLPWGRREETQYF. As DNA, the CDR3 is TGCGCCAGTTTACCGTGGGGGCGCCGGGAGGAGACCCAGTACTTC.

This clonotype was counted between two and nine times. This chain links TRBV2 with TRBJ2-1, with TRBD2 identical over 14 bases. J was trimmed by 7 bases and V by 6 bases; bases with no gene match: 14. The CDR3 covers 18 residues. Per germline, CDR1 SNHLY and CDR2 FYNNEI. CDR3 amino acids: CASSPTSGGALGGNEQFF. The CDR3 region has the DNA TGTGCCAGCAGCCCGACTAGCGGGGGGGCTCTCGGAGGAAATGAGCAGTTCTTC.

This clonotype was found a few times. This sequence joins TRBV25-1 and TRBJ2-3, with 7 bases matching TRBD2. Germline CDR1 MGHDK, CDR2 SYGVNS. The CDR3 length is 16 residues. Trimming took 0 bases from V and 3 from J; bases not matched to a gene: 6. The CDR3 here is CASSEYWRETTDTQYF. The CDR3 DNA reads as TGTGCCAGCAGTGAATATTGGCGGGAGACAACAGATACGCAGTATTTT.

The genes are TRBV27 and TRBJ2-3; D is possibly TRBD1 (5 bases). The CDR3 extends over 17 amino acids. V was cut by 3 bases and J by 0 bases, with 16 bases left in between. CDR1 is MNHEY and CDR2 is SMNVEV in the germline V gene (reference sequence). CDR3 DNA: TGTGCCAGCAGTTTTTACGGCGACAGCCCCAGCACAGATACGCAGTATTTT. It is translated as CASSFYGDSPSTDTQYF.

This rearrangement joins TRBV5-8 to TRBJ1-4; 11 bases map to TRBD1. Germline V gene data show CDR1 as SGHTS and CDR2 as YDEGEE. V shed 0 bases, J shed 6 bases, and the junction held 4 bases outside the gene matches. CDR3 length equals 16 residues. The CDR3 DNA reads TGTGCCAGCAGCTTGGACGGACAGGGGGCGTATGAAAAACTGTTTTTT. Translation gives CASSLDGQGAYEKLFF.

The chain employs TRBV6-5 and TRBJ2-7; 11 nucleotides align to TRBD2. V dropped 0 bases and J dropped 5; count of bases not matched to a gene: 9. The CDR3 sequence is 17 residues long. Germline CDR1 is MNHEY and CDR2 is SVGAGI. CDR3 DNA sequence: TGTGCCAGCAGTTACTCGACCGTAGCGGGAGGGTTCGACGAGCAGTACTTC. Amino acid sequence: CASSYSTVAGGFDEQYF.

The chain recombines TRBV12-3 or TRBV12-4 with TRBJ2-7; TRBD2 matches 8 bases. CDR3 length equals 16 residues. V lost 6 bases, J lost 6 bases, and 16 bases stayed unmatched. The CDR3 DNA follows: TGTGCCAGCAGAGGTCCAGCGGGAGTTATCGCCTCCGAGCAGTACTTC. Protein product: CASRGPAGVIASEQYF.

This clonotype was found once. This chain connects TRBV7-8 to TRBJ2-5; TRBD1 matches at 9 bases. V was pared by 1 base and J by 5 bases, with 11 bases of the junction left unmatched. CDR1 and CDR2 from the germline V gene are SGHVS and FQNEAQ. The CDR3 is 17 amino acids. DNA of the CDR3: TGTGCCAGCAGCTTAGACCCCGGGACAGGGATATGGGAGACCCAGTACTTC. It yields the protein CASSLDPGTGIWETQYF.

This chain links TRBV14 with TRBJ2-5; 12 bases are a match to TRBD2. This CDR3 contains 16 residues. V lost 2 bases and J lost 4; bases outside the gene matches: 5. Germline loops: CDR1 SGHDN, CDR2 FVKESK. CDR3 residues: CASSQRVTSGRETQYF. For the CDR3, the DNA is TGTGCCAGCAGCCAAAGGGTGACTAGCGGGAGAGAGACCCAGTACTTC.

This sequence joins TRBV20-1 and TRBJ1-6, with 8 bases that match TRBD1. The CDR3 sequence is 14 residues long. Per germline, CDR1 DFQATT and CDR2 SNEGSKA (reference sequence). Trimming took 3 bases from V and 4 from J; bases not matched to a gene: 2. CDR3 region: CSARQGAYNSPLHF. The CDR3, as DNA: TGCAGTGCTAGGCAGGGGGCTTATAATTCACCCCTCCACTTT.

The genes are TRBV7-3 and TRBJ2-3; a weak D match, TRBD1 (6 bases). The CDR3 sequence is 14 residues long. The V gene lost 2 bases and the J gene lost 8 bases, with 14 bases spanning the gap. Germline-derived CDR1 and CDR2 are SGHTA and FQGTGA. The CDR3 protein is CASSLGGQSGTQYF. CDR3 DNA sequence: TGTGCCAGCAGCTTAGGTGGACAGTCGGGTACGCAGTATTTT.

The chain carries TRBV29-1 and TRBJ2-3; D call uncertain. CDR3 size: 13 residues. Trimming stripped 4 bases from V and 1 base from J, with 9 bases between. Germline V gives CDR1 SQVTM, CDR2 ANQGSEA. In DNA form, the CDR3 reads TGCAGCGTTGGTTATGTGGGCACAGATACGCAGTATTTT. Its translation is CSVGYVGTDTQYF.

The chain uses TRBV7-3 and TRBJ2-4, with D maybe TRBD2 (5 bases). The germline V gene has CDR1 SGHTA and CDR2 FQGTGA. V lost 4 bases and J 7 bases, leaving 14 bases between the germline ends. The CDR3 is 14 residues long. Here the CDR3 reads CASSSPSRGNIQYF. In nucleotides, the CDR3 is TGTGCCAGCAGCTCCCCCTCGAGAGGGAACATTCAGTACTTC.